This TCR beta chain was found in a study of monozygotic twins with inflammatory bowel disease. Points from the study as a whole: Telling different T cell subtypes apart from each other was not possible.

Reanalyzing the 5' RACE reads, TCRdb keeps one entry per CDR3 protein, without DNA. Its table records about 450,000 distinct CDR3 sequences. Of note for this clonotype: Its antigen is not identified.

The germline gives CDR1 MNHEY, CDR2 SMNVEV (reference sequence). CDR3 length: 14 residues. The TCR originated in a human donor with ulcerative colitis or Crohn's disease, or a healthy co-twin of an affected twin (not recorded which). V and J are TRBV27 and TRBJ1-1. The sequenced material came from blood. The CDR3 here is CASFSSGTNTEAFF.